This T cell receptor beta chain was obtained from a study of neurological immune-mediated disorders. Synthesis of cDNA was performed by 5'RACE using 10-nucleotide random UMIs. TCRdb called the 5' RACE reads again in MiXCR, with one record for every CDR3 protein. The data contain 30,000 or so distinct CDR3 sequences, roughly 15% of them seen just once; the ten biggest clones take up roughly a quarter. This clonotype was seen ten or more times. This CDR3 region has 12 residues. The ends were cut back, 9 bases at V and 3 bases at J, with 12 bases in the middle. Germline V gene sequence: CDR1 ENHRY, CDR2 SYGVKD.

This sequence joins TRBV10-3 and TRBJ2-7; D might be TRBD2 (6 bases). Sequenced: PBMCs. The receptor was derived from a man between 70 and 80 years old in good health. CDR3 nucleotides: TGTGCCATTCCCTGGGGGGACTACGAGCAGTACTTC. Amino acids: CAIPWGDYEQYF.